Below, one T cell receptor (beta chain) is given with its context. Method: immunoSEQ multiplex PCR; TCRdb's copy keeps in-frame clones and lacks some. The top ten clones hold 3.5% to 4.5% of a sample with some 130,000 clones, 79% of them seen once. The germline gives CDR1 SGHRS, CDR2 YFSETQ. V was shortened by 1 base and J by 4 bases, with 8 bases between the two germline ends. The length of the CDR3 is 13 residues. These data belong to a study of blood T cell repertoires in COVID-19. The TCR sequence derives from a man aged 55-75 years with acute or convalescent COVID-19. The sequencing sample was made of peripheral blood. V and J are TRBV5-1 and TRBJ1-2; a weak D match, TRBD1 (5 bases). In DNA, the CDR3 is TGCGCCAGCAGCTTGAGGGGAATCTATGGCTACACCTTC. Its protein product is CASSLRGIYGYTF.